This T cell receptor (beta chain) was profiled in a study of T cell repertoires in cytomegalovirus infection. On the study more broadly: Indications came from public TCR beta signatures; they pointed to CMV infection and to a matching HLA type. Regarding the study as a whole: The cumulative frequency of public TCR beta families distinguished individuals who carried CMV together with the relevant HLA. It was HLA-C-restricted CMV-specific TCR beta clonotypes that dominated the response ex vivo.

Points on this clonotype: Its matching antigen is unknown.

TCRdb independently ran MiXCR on the reads; one entry per CDR3 protein. The sample lists about 25,000 distinct CDR3 sequences, under 25% occurring once. Trimming took off 2 bases at V and 3 bases at J, with 12 bases between the two ends. The CDR3 contains 15 residues. The rearrangement uses TRBV12-3 or TRBV12-4 and TRBJ2-3; no definite D call. This specimen consisted of CD8+ T cells from cultured PBMCs, obtained from culture after CMV antigen stimulation. This TCR derives from a human donor in good health (CMV status not recorded). Some clones in this sample may be carry-over from other donors' samples. CDR3: CASSLWSVGTDTQYF. In DNA form, the CDR3 reads TGTGCCAGCAGTTTATGGAGCGTGGGTACAGATACGCAGTATTTT.